The rows below give T cell receptor beta chains drawn from one sample of a study of regulatory and conventional T cells in RAG deficiency. TCRdb's copy holds only in-frame clones and misses some; the assay was immunoSEQ multiplex PCR. The sample has 21,000 or so clones; around 94% are singletons. Another study also made use of these data, one on regulatory T cells.

The sequenced material came from CD4+ T cells sorted from blood. The receptors derive from a human donor in good health. Each CDR3 is given with its conserved first and last residue. D genes are given only for firm matches. For some rows the clone size is stated as once, few or many, or as a class when expanded; others skip it.

D	V	J	size	DNA	CDR3
NA	TRBV9	TRBJ2-5	NA	TGTGCCAGCAGCGTGAATCCGGGAGAGACCCAGTACTTC	CASSVNPGETQYF
TRBD2	TRBV6-5	TRBJ2-1	NA	TGTGCCAGCAGTTCGGAGTTAGCGGGAGAGGGGGAGCAGTTCTTC	CASSSELAGEGEQFF
TRBD1	TRBV7-7	TRBJ1-4	NA	TGTGCCAGCGCCGGGACAGAGAATGAAAAACTGTTTTTT	CASAGTENEKLFF
NA	TRBV25-1	TRBJ1-6	NA	TGTGCCAGCAGTGTCCTCGGGGGGCGGAATTCACCCCTCCACTTT	CASSVLGGRNSPLHF
NA	TRBV4-1	TRBJ1-6	NA	TGCGCCAGCAGCCAACAACCGGGGGACAATTTTCCCCTCCACTTT	CASSQQPGDNFPLHF
NA	TRBV28	TRBJ1-2	once	TGTGCCAGCAGTAGTGGACAGCGGGACTATGGCTACACCTTC	CASSSGQRDYGYTF
NA	TRBV2	TRBJ2-7	NA	TGTGCCAGCAGGAGGGACCTTGGGGCTTACGAGCAGTACTTC	CASRRDLGAYEQYF
NA	TRBV12-5	TRBJ1-5	NA	TGTGCTAGTGGTTTGGAACGACTTAGCAATCAGCCCCAGCATTTT	CASGLERLSNQPQHF
TRBD1	TRBV7-9	TRBJ1-4	NA	TGTGCCAGCAGCCGATTGACAGGGGGCGACGAAAAACTGTTTTTT	CASSRLTGGDEKLFF
NA	TRBV27	TRBJ1-2	once	TGTGCCAGCAGTTTAAGGGCAGGGGTCTATGGCTACACCTTC	CASSLRAGVYGYTF
NA	TRBV20-1	TRBJ2-7	NA	TGCAGTGCTAGTGATGGTTACGAGCAGTACTTC	CSASDGYEQYF
NA	TRBV19	TRBJ2-2	NA	TGTGCCAGTAGTAGGGACGGAACGAACACCGGGGAGCTGTTTTTT	CASSRDGTNTGELFF
TRBD1	TRBV7-9	TRBJ1-2	few	TGTGCCAGCAGCACTCCCGGGACAGGGAGCGGCTACACCTTC	CASSTPGTGSGYTF
TRBD1	TRBV19	TRBJ2-2	NA	TGTGCCAGTAGTTCACCACTTCCGGGACAGGGGCCAAACGGGGAGCTGTTTTTT	CASSSPLPGQGPNGELFF
NA	TRBV7-8	TRBJ1-1	NA	TGTGCCAGCAGCCCTGGACAAAGGAACACTGAAGCTTTCTTT	CASSPGQRNTEAFF
TRBD2	TRBV5-4	TRBJ2-5	NA	TGTGCCAGCAGCTTGGATCCAGCGGGGGTTTGGGAGACCCAGTACTTC	CASSLDPAGVWETQYF
NA	TRBV6-1	TRBJ2-1	NA	TGTGCCAGTACCGGGAACTCGAATGAGCAGTTCTTC	CASTGNSNEQFF
TRBD2	TRBV7-2	TRBJ2-1	NA	TGTGCCAGCAGCGCGCGGACTAGCGGGAGTAAAAGCAATGAGCAGTTCTTC	CASSARTSGSKSNEQFF
NA	TRBV10-3	TRBJ2-7	NA	TGTGCCGGGTCGGATATGGTTGCGGGCTTCGATGAGCAGTACTTC	CAGSDMVAGFDEQYF
NA	TRBV6-5	TRBJ1-1	NA	TGTGCCAGCAGTTCGGGGGCTTCTGAAGCTTTCTTT	CASSSGASEAFF
TRBD1	TRBV7-6	TRBJ1-2	NA	TGTGCCAGCAGCTCGTCCGGGACAGGGGACTATGGCTACACCTTC	CASSSSGTGDYGYTF
NA	TRBV18	TRBJ1-4	NA	TGTGCCAGCTCACCCCGGGCGGGTGAAAAACTGTTTTTT	CASSPRAGEKLFF
TRBD1	TRBV7-3	TRBJ2-1	once	TGTGCCAGCAGCTGGGACAGGGGGTCCTACAATGAGCAGTTCTTC	CASSWDRGSYNEQFF
TRBD2	TRBV6-5	TRBJ2-1	NA	TGTGCCAGCAGCGAAACTAGCGGGAGTGGCAATGAGCAGTTCTTC	CASSETSGSGNEQFF
TRBD1	TRBV7-6	TRBJ1-2	NA	TGTGCCAGCAGCGGGTGGACAGGGGACGGCTACACCTTC	CASSGWTGDGYTF
NA	TRBV6-1	TRBJ2-7	NA	TGTGCCAGCAGTGAGGGTTCGAGAACCTACGAGCAGTACTTC	CASSEGSRTYEQYF
NA	TRBV6-6	TRBJ1-2	NA	TGTGCCAGCAGTCCTGCGGCCTCTGGGTATGGCTACACCTTC	CASSPAASGYGYTF
NA	TRBV6-1	TRBJ1-2	NA	TGTGCCAGCAGTGAGGCACGCTATGGCTACACCTTC	CASSEARYGYTF
NA	TRBV28	TRBJ2-1	NA	TGTGCCAGCTACGCCAAGCGCACATTCGGGAATGAGCAGTTCTTC	CASYAKRTFGNEQFF
TRBD1	TRBV11-2	TRBJ1-1	NA	TGTGCCAGCAGCTTAGCGGGACAGAGAGGGAATGAAGCTTTCTTT	CASSLAGQRGNEAFF
NA	TRBV7-8	TRBJ2-7	NA	TGTGCCAGCAGCCCCGCTCGAACGAGCTCCTACGAGCAGTACTTC	CASSPARTSSYEQYF
NA	TRBV11-2	TRBJ2-2	NA	TGTGCCAGCAGCTTCCTAAACACCGGGGAGCTGTTTTTT	CASSFLNTGELFF
TRBD1	TRBV5-1	TRBJ1-2	NA	TGCGCCAGCAGCTATACGGACAGGGGAGGAGATGGCTACACCTTC	CASSYTDRGGDGYTF
NA	TRBV5-1	TRBJ1-6	few	TGCGCCAGCAGCTTCGATCAGGGGAATTCACCCCTCCACTTT	CASSFDQGNSPLHF
NA	TRBV5-1	TRBJ1-4	NA	TGCGCCAGCAGCCAGAAGGGGGGGAATGAAAAACTGTTTTTT	CASSQKGGNEKLFF
NA	TRBV10-2	TRBJ1-2	NA	TGCGCCAGCAGTGACAGGGTTGGCTATGGCTACACCTTC	CASSDRVGYGYTF
NA	TRBV19	TRBJ2-7	NA	TGTGCCAGTAGTATTGGGATCGAGCAGTACTTC	CASSIGIEQYF
NA	TRBV6-6	TRBJ2-1	NA	TGTGCCAGCACAGGGCTCCCGAGCTCCTACAATGAGCAGTTCTTC	CASTGLPSSYNEQFF
TRBD1	TRBV5-6	TRBJ2-3	once	TGTGCCAGCAGCTTGCAGGGGGCGGGCACAGATACGCAGTATTTT	CASSLQGAGTDTQYF
TRBD1	TRBV5-1	TRBJ1-1	NA	TGCGCCAGCAGCCTAAGGGGACAGAAGAACACTGAAGCTTTCTTT	CASSLRGQKNTEAFF
NA	TRBV6-1	TRBJ2-7	NA	TGTGCCAGCAGTGAGGTGGGGGGTTTGAACGAGCAGTACTTC	CASSEVGGLNEQYF
NA	TRBV7-9	TRBJ1-6	NA	TGTGCCAGCAGCTTAGATCAGGGACATTCACCCCTCCACTTT	CASSLDQGHSPLHF
TRBD1	TRBV6-5	TRBJ2-1	NA	TGTGCCAGCAGGAAAGCCGGGACAGGGACTGAGCAGTTCTTC	CASRKAGTGTEQFF
TRBD1	TRBV27	TRBJ1-5	NA	TGTGCCAGCAGTTTATCGGGACAGAGAAGCAATCAGCCCCAGCATTTT	CASSLSGQRSNQPQHF
NA	TRBV2	TRBJ2-7	NA	TGTGCCAGCAGTGAAGGAGGGACATTTCGACGGTACTTC	CASSEGGTFRRYF
NA	TRBV19	TRBJ2-4	NA	TGTGCCAGTAGTAGACAGGACGAAAACATTCAGTACTTC	CASSRQDENIQYF
NA	TRBV11-2	TRBJ1-2	NA	TGTGCCAGCAGCCATGAGTACTATGGCTACACCTTC	CASSHEYYGYTF
NA	TRBV4-1	TRBJ1-4	NA	TGCGCCAGCAGCCTGGGACTTAATGAAAAACTGTTTTTT	CASSLGLNEKLFF
NA	TRBV6-5	TRBJ2-6	NA	TGTGCCGCACGGAGCTCTGGGGCCAACGTCCTGACTTTC	CAARSSGANVLTF